Listed below are T cell receptor beta chains from one sample, sequenced in a study of blood T cell repertoires in COVID-19. Some clones are missing from TCRdb's copy, which holds only in-frame ones; the method was immunoSEQ multiplex PCR. The table shows 250,000 or so clones, with about four fifths occurring only once. The sequencing sample was made of PBMCs or T cells enriched from blood (not recorded which). Source of these receptors: a man aged 50-59 years who had recovered from COVID-19. Each CDR3 is given with its conserved first and last residue. Fields, in order: V gene, J gene, D gene, clone size, CDR3 protein, CDR3 DNA. The D gene is left open where the match is weak. Rows give clone size only sometimes, using once, few, many, or a class for an expanded clone.

v_call: TRBV18
j_call: TRBJ2-7
d_call: .
clone_size: .
cdr3_aa: CASSPSSATYEQYF
cdr3_nt: TGTGCCAGCTCACCATCGTCTGCTACCTACGAGCAGTACTTC

v_call: TRBV29-1
j_call: TRBJ2-2
d_call: TRBD1
clone_size: .
cdr3_aa: CSVLGDRVDTGELFF
cdr3_nt: TGCAGCGTGTTGGGGGACAGGGTGGACACCGGGGAGCTGTTTTTT

v_call: TRBV11-2
j_call: TRBJ2-2
d_call: .
clone_size: .
cdr3_aa: CASSLTHGSNTGELFF
cdr3_nt: TGTGCCAGCAGCTTAACACACGGGTCGAACACCGGGGAGCTGTTTTTT

v_call: TRBV10-3
j_call: TRBJ1-1
d_call: TRBD1
clone_size: .
cdr3_aa: CAIGGQDTEAFF
cdr3_nt: TGTGCCATCGGAGGACAGGACACTGAAGCTTTCTTT

v_call: TRBV5-4
j_call: TRBJ2-2
d_call: TRBD1
clone_size: .
cdr3_aa: CASRGTGPNAGELFF
cdr3_nt: TGTGCCAGCAGGGGGACAGGGCCAAACGCCGGGGAGCTGTTTTTT

v_call: TRBV28
j_call: TRBJ2-5
d_call: TRBD1
clone_size: .
cdr3_aa: CASSPGTGYGTQYF
cdr3_nt: TGTGCCAGCAGCCCCGGGACAGGGTACGGGACCCAGTACTTC

v_call: TRBV5-4
j_call: TRBJ1-1
d_call: .
clone_size: .
cdr3_aa: CASSRRQVNTEAFF
cdr3_nt: TGTGCCAGCAGTAGAAGACAGGTGAACACTGAAGCTTTCTTT

v_call: TRBV5-1
j_call: TRBJ2-7
d_call: TRBD2
clone_size: .
cdr3_aa: CASSSGTSGRGDEQYF
cdr3_nt: TGCGCCAGCAGCTCCGGGACTAGCGGGAGGGGCGACGAGCAGTACTTC

v_call: TRBV10-1
j_call: TRBJ1-1
d_call: TRBD1
clone_size: .
cdr3_aa: CASSENPGGNTEAFF
cdr3_nt: TGCGCCAGCAGTGAGAACCCAGGGGGCAACACTGAAGCTTTCTTT

v_call: TRBV19
j_call: TRBJ2-7
d_call: TRBD2
clone_size: .
cdr3_aa: CASKLAGELVYEQYF
cdr3_nt: TGTGCCAGTAAGCTAGCGGGGGAACTGGTGTACGAGCAGTACTTC

v_call: TRBV10-3
j_call: TRBJ2-3
d_call: .
clone_size: .
cdr3_aa: CAISGSVAPHYTDTQYF
cdr3_nt: TGTGCCATCAGTGGGTCGGTGGCTCCCCACTACACAGATACGCAGTATTTT

v_call: TRBV28
j_call: TRBJ1-2
d_call: TRBD1
clone_size: .
cdr3_aa: CASSLYATGLQLGYGYTF
cdr3_nt: TGTGCCAGCAGTTTATATGCGACAGGGCTACAGCTTGGCTATGGCTACACCTTC

v_call: TRBV10-3
j_call: TRBJ2-3
d_call: .
clone_size: once
cdr3_aa: CAISYQGTDTQYF
cdr3_nt: TGTGCCATCTCATACCAGGGCACAGATACGCAGTATTTT

v_call: TRBV6-6
j_call: TRBJ2-2
d_call: .
clone_size: .
cdr3_aa: CASTTPRATGELFF
cdr3_nt: TGTGCCAGCACCACGCCGAGAGCGACCGGGGAGCTGTTTTTT

v_call: TRBV29-1
j_call: TRBJ2-3
d_call: .
clone_size: .
cdr3_aa: CSVPGGGGPQYF
cdr3_nt: TGCAGCGTGCCCGGGGGAGGGGGACCACAGTATTTT

v_call: TRBV29-1
j_call: TRBJ1-2
d_call: TRBD1
clone_size: .
cdr3_aa: CSVDATIDRGNYGYTF
cdr3_nt: TGCAGCGTTGACGCGACGATAGACAGGGGGAACTATGGCTACACCTTC

v_call: TRBV30
j_call: TRBJ1-2
d_call: .
clone_size: once
cdr3_aa: CAVDPEGYTF
cdr3_nt: TGTGCCGTCGACCCGGAGGGCTACACCTTC

v_call: TRBV30
j_call: TRBJ1-3
d_call: TRBD1
clone_size: few
cdr3_aa: CAWSRTRIVRGHTIYF
cdr3_nt: TGTGCCTGGAGCCGTACGAGGATTGTCAGGGGGCACACCATATATTTT

v_call: TRBV4-3
j_call: TRBJ2-1
d_call: TRBD2
clone_size: .
cdr3_aa: CASSQEPSGRGNEQFF
cdr3_nt: TGCGCCAGCAGCCAAGAACCTAGCGGGAGAGGTAATGAGCAGTTCTTC

v_call: TRBV11-2
j_call: TRBJ1-1
d_call: .
clone_size: .
cdr3_aa: CASSLDGRNTEAFF
cdr3_nt: TGTGCCAGCAGCTTAGATGGGAGGAACACTGAAGCTTTCTTT

v_call: TRBV30
j_call: TRBJ1-1
d_call: .
clone_size: .
cdr3_aa: CAWQISGDTEAFF
cdr3_nt: TGTGCCTGGCAGATCTCTGGAGACACTGAAGCTTTCTTT

v_call: TRBV5-6
j_call: TRBJ2-7
d_call: .
clone_size: .
cdr3_aa: CARLLPYF
cdr3_nt: TGTGCCAGACTACTACCGTACTTC

v_call: TRBV5-1
j_call: TRBJ1-4
d_call: .
clone_size: .
cdr3_aa: CASSPGTRGGSFNEKLFF
cdr3_nt: TGCGCCAGCAGCCCCGGGACAAGGGGGGGATCCTTTAATGAAAAACTGTTTTTT

v_call: TRBV7-2
j_call: TRBJ2-1
d_call: .
clone_size: .
cdr3_aa: CASSLGAPGLGEQFF
cdr3_nt: TGTGCCAGCAGCTTAGGGGCCCCGGGATTGGGTGAGCAGTTCTTC

v_call: TRBV18
j_call: TRBJ2-2
d_call: .
clone_size: .
cdr3_aa: CASSPPPRSGNTGELFF
cdr3_nt: TGTGCCAGCTCACCCCCCCCTAGGAGTGGGAACACCGGGGAGCTGTTTTTT

v_call: TRBV12-3/TRBV12-4
j_call: TRBJ1-1
d_call: .
clone_size: .
cdr3_aa: CASSFYGSTEAFF
cdr3_nt: TGTGCCAGCAGTTTTTACGGGAGCACTGAAGCTTTCTTT